What follows are 10 T cell receptor beta chains derived from one specimen sequenced in a study of blood T cell repertoires in COVID-19. The data were produced by immunoSEQ multiplex PCR, yet TCRdb's version contains in-frame clones alone and is incomplete. The profile covers 350,000 to 400,000 clones, with 90% appearing a single time and around 7% taken by the ten largest. The sample taken for sequencing was peripheral blood. These receptors originate from a man younger than 35 with active or convalescent COVID-19.

This chain uses TRBV7-9 with TRBJ2-5; TRBD2 matches at 7 bases. V lost 5 bases to trimming and J lost 1 base; unmatched junction nucleotides: 4. This CDR3 is built from 14 residues. Germline V CDR1 and CDR2: SEHNR, FQNEAQ (reference sequence). CDR3 sequence reads: CASSDTGGQETQYF. The CDR3 nucleotides are TGTGCCAGCAGCGATACGGGGGGCCAAGAGACCCAGTACTTC.

The count of this clone is one. The DNA of the CDR3 is TGTGCCAGCAGTTATAGGAGGACTAGCGGGAGGGCGAATGAGCAGTTCTTC. This sequence encodes CASSYRRTSGRANEQFF. This chain uses TRBV6-2 or TRBV6-3 with TRBJ2-1; 15 nucleotides align to TRBD2. The germline V gene encodes CDR1 MNHEY and CDR2 SVGEGT. This CDR3 comprises 17 residues. The ends lost 3 bases at V and 7 bases at J; junction bases unmatched: 7.

This clone appeared once. The chain has TRBV15 and TRBJ1-4, with 9 bases identical to TRBD1. In germline, CDR1 is LNHNV, CDR2 YYDKDF (reference sequence). Unmatched junction bases numbered 4, after V lost 1 base and J lost 7 bases. There are 15 residues in the CDR3. The CDR3 sequence: CATSRGTGGLEKLFF. The CDR3 bases are TGTGCCACCAGCAGAGGTACAGGGGGCCTTGAAAAACTGTTTTTT.

The V gene is TRBV2, the J gene TRBJ2-1, with a possible D match to TRBD2 (7 bases). Trimming shortened V by 6 bases and J by 9 bases, and 21 bases separated the two germline ends. The germline CDR1 and CDR2 sequences are SNHLY and FYNNEI. This CDR3 contains 15 residues. The CDR3 DNA reads as TGTGCCAGCAGCCTTAATAACGGGGGGCCTGGTGAGCAGTTCTTC. Translating it yields CASSLNNGGPGEQFF.

The gene calls are TRBV3-1 (or the pseudogene TRBV3-2) and TRBJ2-3; D unclear. The CDR3 consists of 15 residues. Germline-derived CDR1 and CDR2 are LGHDT and YNNKEL (reference sequence). Deletions cut 1 base from V and 0 bases from J, with 8 bases between. As DNA, the CDR3 is TGTGCCAGCAGCCAAGGAGGCTGGAGCACAGATACGCAGTATTTT. This sequence encodes CASSQGGWSTDTQYF.

The chain is built from TRBV2 and TRBJ1-5, with 8 bases fitting TRBD1. Trimming cost V 3 bases and J 0 bases; bases outside gene matches: 10. The germline V gene encodes CDR1 SNHLY and CDR2 FYNNEI. There are 18 residues in the CDR3. CDR3 sequence: CASSEVQGVPHSNQPQHF. The CDR3 nucleotides are TGTGCCAGCAGTGAGGTACAGGGGGTCCCACATAGCAATCAGCCCCAGCATTTT.

The table lists this clone with many counts. This sequence joins TRBV28 and TRBJ2-5; 7 nucleotides agree with TRBD1. In germline, CDR1 is MDHEN, CDR2 SYDVKM. The CDR3 loop spans 16 amino acids. V lost 7 bases and J lost 5; bases outside the gene matches: 16. The CDR3 DNA follows: TGTGCCAGCAACCCAACCGGGACAGTCAACGGGGAGACCCAGTACTTC. It codes for CASNPTGTVNGETQYF.

The chain is built from TRBV18 and TRBJ1-4, with D hard to call. The ends were cut back, 3 bases at V and 4 bases at J, with 9 bases in the middle. From germline, CDR1 is KGHSH and CDR2 LQKENI. The CDR3 loop spans 14 amino acids. The CDR3, as DNA: TGTGCCAGCTCACCGAAGCGGATTAATGAAAAACTGTTTTTT. Encoded protein: CASSPKRINEKLFF.

The sample holds a few counts of this clone. The DNA for the CDR3 is TGTGCCAGCAGCTTTGGGGCCGGGGAGACCCAGTACTTC. Its protein is CASSFGAGETQYF. The chain carries TRBV11-2 and TRBJ2-5, with D possibly TRBD1 on 5 matching bases. V was shortened by 3 bases and J by 5 bases, with 10 bases between the two germline ends. The germline V gene encodes CDR1 SGHAT and CDR2 FQNNGV. The CDR3 totals 13 residues.

A single count supports this clone. The CDR3 loop reads CSVEPVTGRFNEQYF. The CDR3 nucleotides read TGCAGCGTTGAGCCCGTTACTGGGAGGTTCAACGAGCAGTACTTC. The chain links TRBV29-1 to TRBJ2-7; maybe TRBD2 (6 bases). From germline, CDR1 is SQVTM and CDR2 ANQGSEA. There are 15 residues in the CDR3. Trimming took off 3 bases at V and 5 bases at J, with 20 bases between the two ends.